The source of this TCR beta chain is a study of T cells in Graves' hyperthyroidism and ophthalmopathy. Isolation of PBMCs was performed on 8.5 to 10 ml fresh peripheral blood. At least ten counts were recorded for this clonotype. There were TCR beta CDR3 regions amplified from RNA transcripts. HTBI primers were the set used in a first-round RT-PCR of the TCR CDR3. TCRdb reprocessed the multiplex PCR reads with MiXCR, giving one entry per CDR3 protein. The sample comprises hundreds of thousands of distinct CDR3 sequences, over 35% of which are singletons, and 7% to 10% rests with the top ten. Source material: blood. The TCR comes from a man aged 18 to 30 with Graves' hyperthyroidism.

The chain's CDR3 is CASRARDTEAFF. CDR3 nucleotides: TGTGCCAGTAGGGCCCGGGACACTGAAGCTTTCTTT. V and J are TRBV19 and TRBJ1-1; D not certain. The V end lost 6 bases, the J end lost 3 bases, and 8 bases lay between the germline ends. From germline, CDR1 is LNHDA and CDR2 SQIVND (reference sequence). The CDR3 length is 12 residues.